This T cell receptor (beta chain) came from a study of identical twins. Regarding the study as a whole: Cord blood beta clonotypes that were abundant carried fewer insertions, and memory repertoires showed no such trend. Researchers caution that invariant MAIT and iNKT cells could partly confound zero-insertion analyses.

Remarks on this clonotype: Antigen: not known.

TCRdb fed the 5' RACE reads into MiXCR, producing one record per CDR3 protein. In the table there are under 250,000 distinct CDR3 sequences, roughly 12% of which are singletons. The CDR3 sequence is 16 residues long. J was trimmed by 1 base and V by 4 bases; bases with no gene match: 5. CDR1 and CDR2 (germline): SGHTA, FQGNSA. These data are also associated with another study on yellow fever vaccine responses in identical twins.

The chain recombines TRBV7-2 with TRBJ1-2, with 11 bases identical to TRBD1. The TCR sequence derives from a woman under 30 in good health. Sequences were obtained from memory (CD45RO+) T cells sorted from blood. The CDR3 loop reads CASSWDRGIINYGYTF. The CDR3 region has the DNA TGTGCCAGCAGCTGGGACAGGGGGATTATTAACTATGGCTACACCTTC.